This T cell receptor beta chain was captured in a study of blood T cell repertoires in COVID-19. Methods used by the authors: Amplification of reference gene primers was used by the study to estimate nucleated cell counts. Only in-frame clones appear in the TCRdb table, and some are missing; sequencing was by immunoSEQ multiplex PCR. The DNA was the basis for D and trimming; V, J and clone size are from that table. The profile shows around 400,000 clones, around four fifths of them singletons. Germline V CDR1 and CDR2: MNHEY, SVGEGT. The length of the CDR3 is 16 residues. V dropped 2 bases and J dropped 0 bases, with 14 bases sitting between them.

The rearrangement uses TRBV6-2 or TRBV6-3 and TRBJ2-7, with TRBD2 as a possible D gene (6 bases). The specimen was PBMCs or T cells enriched from blood (not recorded which). The sequence came from a woman in her 50s who had recovered from COVID-19. For the CDR3, the DNA is TGTGCCAGCAGTTACCCGACTTGGAGGGGCTCCTACGAGCAGTACTTC. Its translation: CASSYPTWRGSYEQYF.